Presented here are 4 T cell receptor beta chains from one specimen sequenced in a study of blood T cell repertoires in COVID-19. Produced via immunoSEQ multiplex PCR; TCRdb's table is partial and in-frame only. The table shows 150,000 to 200,000 clones, with around 84% occurring only once. The sequencing sample was made of peripheral blood. Receptors were obtained from a woman of 80 years or more with acute or convalescent COVID-19.

This clone has just one count. The chain combines TRBV4-2 with TRBJ2-1, with TRBD2 as a possible D gene (6 bases). The CDR3 is made up of 15 amino acids. V was trimmed by 6 bases and J by 4 bases, leaving 16 bases between them. Germline loops: CDR1 LGHNA, CDR2 YNFKEQ. DNA of the CDR3: TGTGCCAGCAGACCGGGACTCACGGAATACAATGAGCAGTTCTTC. Encoded protein: CASRPGLTEYNEQFF.

This clone was seen only a few times. The J gene is TRBJ2-3, the V gene TRBV5-8, with 7 positions matching TRBD2. CDR3 length: 16 residues. Looked up from germline, CDR1 is SGHTS and CDR2 is YDEGEE. V was clipped by 2 bases and J by 2 bases; unmatched bases: 8. DNA for the CDR3: TGTGCCAGCAGCTTAACTAGCGTCCTCCACACAGATACGCAGTATTTT. Translating gives CASSLTSVLHTDTQYF.

The chain carries TRBV6-4 and TRBJ1-6; D unresolved. Germline CDR1 and CDR2: MRHNA and SNTAGT. This CDR3 is 15 amino acids long. Between the trimmed V and J ends, which lost 10 bases and 0 bases, there was a span of 13 bases. The chain's CDR3 is CATQRESSYNSPLHF. The DNA for the CDR3 is TGTGCCACCCAAAGGGAGAGCTCCTATAATTCACCCCTCCACTTT.

J is TRBJ2-1 and V is TRBV9, with 9 nucleotides matching TRBD2. The CDR3 consists of 16 residues. Trimming took 0 bases from V and 3 from J; bases not matched to a gene: 4. Germline values: CDR1 SGDLS, CDR2 YYNGEE. The CDR3 loop reads CASSVGSSGNYNEQFF. In nucleotides, the CDR3 is TGTGCCAGCAGCGTAGGATCTAGCGGGAACTACAATGAGCAGTTCTTC.